Following are 21 T cell receptor beta chains from one sample sequenced in a study of shared clonotypes between healthy human individuals. Naive CD8 cells, CD45RO-negative and positively selected for CCR7, excluded terminally differentiated effector memory CD45RA+ cells. Data came from immunoSEQ multiplex PCR; TCRdb stores just in-frame clones and leaves some out. The profile shows about 2.1 million clones, 80% to 95% of them singletons. The sample was naive CD8+ T cells from PBMCs. All receptors derive from a man aged 18 to 29 in good health. Some clones in this sample may be carry-over from other donors' samples.

The chain uses TRBV13 and TRBJ1-2; D is possibly TRBD1 (6 bases). This CDR3 region has 14 residues. Trimming stripped 4 bases from V and 3 bases from J, with 12 bases between. CDR1 PRHDT and CDR2 FYEKMQ come from the germline V gene (reference sequence). CDR3 loop: CASSSRQVDYGYTF. CDR3 in DNA: TGTGCCAGCAGCTCACGACAGGTCGACTATGGCTACACCTTC.

The CDR3 protein is CASSLSARPRAEAFF. The CDR3 DNA sequence: TGTGCCAGCAGCTTATCAGCACGGCCGAGGGCTGAAGCTTTCTTT. The chain links TRBV7-9 to TRBJ1-1, with D uncertain. Trimming pared 2 bases from V and 6 bases from J, leaving 16 bases between. The CDR3 length is 15 residues. Germline assignment: CDR1 SEHNR and CDR2 FQNEAQ (reference sequence).

This chain joins TRBV4-2 and TRBJ2-7; D possibly uses TRBD1 or TRBD2 (5 bases each). Deletions cut 1 base from V and 5 bases from J, with 9 bases between. CDR1 and CDR2 from the germline V gene are LGHNA and YNFKEQ. The CDR3 totals 13 residues. The CDR3 is CASSQGGTDEQYF. The CDR3 coding sequence is TGTGCCAGCAGCCAAGGGGGGACGGACGAGCAGTACTTC.

As regards this clone: Different DNA sequences within this sample yield the same CDR3. V and J are TRBV27 and TRBJ1-5, with a tentative D call TRBD1 (6 bases). Deletions cut 3 bases from V and 2 bases from J, with 8 bases between. The germline CDR1 and CDR2 sequences are MNHEY and SMNVEV (reference sequence). This CDR3 comprises 14 residues. CDR3 sequence reads: CASSFSGGNQPQHF. The CDR3 nucleotides are TGTGCCAGCAGTTTTTCAGGGGGCAATCAGCCCCAGCATTTT.

V is TRBV15 and J is TRBJ2-7; tentatively, D is TRBD2 (6 bases). V lost 1 base, J lost 3 bases, and 10 bases lay in between. Germline V lookup: CDR1 LNHNV, CDR2 YYDKDF (reference sequence). The CDR3 runs 14 residues. The CDR3 nucleotides are TGTGCCACCAGCAGAGGGGACTGGGACTACGAGCAGTACTTC. Its protein is CATSRGDWDYEQYF.

V usage is TRBV11-1 and J usage is TRBJ2-7; D is possibly TRBD2 (5 bases). The CDR3 loop spans 16 amino acids. CDR1 SGHAT and CDR2 FQDESV come from the germline V gene (reference sequence). Deletions cut 7 bases from V and 2 bases from J, with 21 bases between. CDR3 sequence reads: CASNHYHGESPYEQYF. CDR3 bases: TGTGCCAGCAACCACTACCACGGGGAGTCCCCCTACGAGCAGTACTTC.

The rearrangement uses TRBV4-2 and TRBJ1-1, with 8 bases fitting TRBD1. Looked up from germline, CDR1 is LGHNA and CDR2 is YNFKEQ. The length of the CDR3 is 16 residues. After removal of 1 base from V and 1 base from J, the junction contained 5 bases not matched to a gene. CDR3: CASSQAQGARNTEAFF. The DNA for the CDR3 is TGTGCCAGCAGCCAAGCCCAGGGGGCCCGGAACACTGAAGCTTTCTTT.

The chain carries TRBV28 and TRBJ2-7; 8 positions match TRBD1. Trimming at V came to 3 bases and at J to 4 bases, leaving 8 bases not matched to a gene. Germline CDR1 and CDR2: MDHEN and SYDVKM. There are 15 residues in the CDR3. The CDR3 loop reads CASSFGTGRLYEQYF. As DNA, the CDR3 is TGTGCCAGCAGTTTCGGGACAGGACGCCTATACGAGCAGTACTTC.

The V call is TRBV10-3, the J call TRBJ2-7, with TRBD2 as a possible D gene (6 bases). V was shortened by 3 bases and J by 5 bases, with 20 bases between the two germline ends. The CDR3 has 16 amino acids. Germline values: CDR1 ENHRY, CDR2 SYGVKD. The DNA for the CDR3 is TGTGCCATCAGTGAAGATCCGGGGGACGGGGAGAACGAGCAGTACTTC. It specifies CAISEDPGDGENEQYF.

CDR3 DNA: TGTGCCAGCAGAGCTTCGTCATTCAATGAGCAGTTCTTC. Amino acids: CASRASSFNEQFF. The chain couples TRBV27 to TRBJ2-1; D gene unclear. V lost 6 bases, J lost 6 bases, and 12 bases lay in between. This CDR3 has 13 residues. Germline CDR1 and CDR2: MNHEY and SMNVEV (reference sequence).

The chain links TRBV6-5 to TRBJ1-2; D is possibly TRBD1 (6 bases). Trimming removed 0 bases from V and 4 bases from J, with 15 bases in between. The germline V gene encodes CDR1 MNHEY and CDR2 SVGAGI. This CDR3 region has 16 residues. The CDR3 nucleotides read TGTGCCAGCAGTTACTCCGTGGGACAATTCTTCTATGGCTACACCTTC. It codes for CASSYSVGQFFYGYTF.

The chain is built from TRBV6-1 and TRBJ2-7; a possible D gene is TRBD1 (6 bases). Looked up from germline, CDR1 is MNHNS and CDR2 is SASEGT. With 2 bases removed from V and 0 bases from J, the gap between germline ends came to 11 bases. This CDR3 spans 15 amino acids. CDR3 residues: CASSEPAGVSYEQYF. CDR3 nucleotides: TGTGCCAGCAGTGAACCGGCAGGGGTCTCCTACGAGCAGTACTTC.

The V and J genes are TRBV27 and TRBJ2-1, with 8 bases matching TRBD1. The CDR3 is 14 residues long. The ends lost 0 bases at V and 5 bases at J; junction bases unmatched: 0. Germline-derived CDR1 and CDR2 are MNHEY and SMNVEV (reference sequence). CDR3: CASSLSDRDNEQFF. The CDR3, as DNA: TGTGCCAGCAGTTTATCGGACAGGGACAATGAGCAGTTCTTC.

In this sample, this clone turned up a few times. The chain combines TRBV4-3 with TRBJ1-1; perhaps TRBD1 as D (5 bases). With 5 bases removed from V and 7 bases from J, the gap between germline ends came to 14 bases. Germline V CDR1 and CDR2: LGHNA, YSLEER. The CDR3 is 13 residues long. The CDR3 DNA is TGCGCCAGCAGCAGGGGCCGGGGAGGTGAAGCTTTCTTT. It yields the protein CASSRGRGGEAFF.

The chain is built from TRBV5-5 and TRBJ2-3; 13 bases map to TRBD2. The junction had 4 bases not matched to a gene; V was cut back by 0 bases and J by 6 bases. CDR1 and CDR2 from the germline V gene are SGHKS and YYEKEE (reference sequence). This CDR3 has 16 amino acids. As DNA, the CDR3 is TGTGCCAGCAGCTTGGTTACTAGCGGGAGGGCCGATACGCAGTATTTT. Residues: CASSLVTSGRADTQYF.

The gene calls are TRBV28 and TRBJ2-7; 7 nucleotides line up with TRBD2. This CDR3 region has 14 residues. Trimming took 5 bases from V and 6 from J; bases not matched to a gene: 10. From germline, CDR1 is MDHEN and CDR2 SYDVKM. The CDR3 DNA reads as TGTGCCAGCAGTAAAAAGCGGGACTGGGGCGAGCAGTACTTC. It codes for CASSKKRDWGEQYF.

This clone was counted a single time. V and J are TRBV27 and TRBJ1-2, with D possibly being TRBD1 (5 bases). V was clipped by 5 bases and J by 3 bases, with 10 bases between them. Germline V gives CDR1 MNHEY, CDR2 SMNVEV (reference sequence). This CDR3 is built from 13 residues. For the CDR3, the DNA is TGTGCCAGCAGTAGCGGGGGAGACTATGGCTACACCTTC. As protein: CASSSGGDYGYTF.

The rearrangement links TRBV27 to TRBJ2-7; no reliable D call. The ends were cut back, 7 bases at V and 7 bases at J, with 23 bases in the middle. The CDR3 spans 15 residues. Germline lookup yields CDR1 MNHEY and CDR2 SMNVEV (reference sequence). This CDR3 is CASIPSGPAMGEQYF. The CDR3 DNA sequence: TGTGCCAGCATCCCGTCCGGGCCCGCTATGGGGGAGCAGTACTTC.

This CDR3 is CASSFSGTGTGELFF. In DNA, the CDR3 is TGTGCCAGCAGTTTCTCCGGGACAGGCACCGGGGAGCTGTTTTTT. The chain combines TRBV6-5 with TRBJ2-2, with 8 nucleotides matching TRBD1. Germline CDR1 is MNHEY and CDR2 is SVGAGI. There are 15 residues in the CDR3. Unmatched junction bases numbered 5, after V lost 4 bases and J lost 4 bases.

This chain joins TRBV29-1 and TRBJ2-7; 8 nucleotides match TRBD1. The germline V gene encodes CDR1 SQVTM and CDR2 ANQGSEA. V lost 7 bases, J lost 3 bases, and 5 bases stayed unmatched. This CDR3 region has 12 residues. The CDR3 DNA reads TGCAGCGCCCTAGACAGGGGCTACGAGCAGTACTTC. Translation gives CSALDRGYEQYF.

About this clone: Other DNA sequences of this sample code for an identical CDR3. The chain has TRBV4-3 and TRBJ2-7, with 7 nucleotides matching TRBD2. J was trimmed by 2 bases and V by 0 bases; bases with no gene match: 4. CDR1 is LGHNA and CDR2 is YSLEER in the germline V gene. This CDR3 is built from 15 residues. CDR3 coding DNA: TGCGCCAGCAGCCAAGATCGCGGGACTACCTACGAGCAGTACTTC. Translation gives CASSQDRGTTYEQYF.